This TCR beta chain appears in the sequencing data of a study of blood T cells in healthy people across ages. Sample donors were healthy Caucasian individuals that came from Russia, aged roughly 6 to 95. Using a J-beta primer mix together with a sample-barcoded 5' primer, a second PCR was run for about 6 to 12 cycles. Through a template-switch adaptor with 12 random nucleotides, each cDNA molecule received a tag. TCRdb passed the 5' RACE reads through MiXCR, listing each CDR3 protein once. Found here are 700,000 or so distinct CDR3 sequences, over 40% of them singletons; the top ten hold around 32%. Germline CDR1 MDHEN, CDR2 SYDVKM. J was trimmed by 3 bases and V by 5 bases; bases with no gene match: 3. This CDR3 has 13 residues. The study, taken as a whole, reports: Correlation between TCR beta diversity and naive T cell percentage was strong. Investigators viewed diversity estimates from one million T cells as underestimates, the study reported.

Details on this clonotype: What it recognizes is unknown.

V usage is TRBV28 and J usage is TRBJ2-7; 8 bases are shared with TRBD1. Material: blood. The clonotype originates from a man older than 75 in good health. CDR3 in amino acids: CASSGDRGYEQYF. Here the CDR3 DNA reads TGTGCCAGCAGTGGTGACAGGGGCTACGAGCAGTACTTC.